The TCR beta chain under discussion was sequenced for a study of CD8+ T cells in alopecia areata. About the study: Treated individuals took tofacitinib by mouth, 5 to 10 mg twice daily. Once tofacitinib had been taken for 6 to 18 months, 6 months off drug followed. General study results and limits: Clarity of TCR sharing across patients fell short of that in mice, possibly HLA-related. Lesional tissue from the scalp (especially in alopecia totalis/universalis) showed higher clonality than normal scalp.

On this clone: No antigen is known for it.

V was clipped by 4 bases and J by 4 bases; unmatched bases: 2. The CDR3 extends over 13 amino acids. CDR1 and CDR2 (germline): SGHDT, YYEEEE. The authors extracted RNA and reverse transcribed it into cDNA as the sequencing template. Assay: immunoSEQ multiplex PCR; the TCRdb copy retains only in-frame clones and omits some. The sample has some 150,000 clones; roughly 61% are singletons. This specimen was CD4+ T cells sorted from blood, taken at week 0. The rearrangement links TRBV5-6 to TRBJ1-2; 9 bases agree with TRBD1. This receptor was taken from a human donor with alopecia areata. CDR3 DNA: TGTGCCAGCAGCCTGGACAGGGGCTATGGCTACACCTTC. Translation gives CASSLDRGYGYTF.